A single TCR beta chain is shown here with its context. Individuals drawn from approximately 22 US areas were roughly 18 to 89 years old. Donors in Cohort 3 counted as recovered after two negative PCRs, clearance, or symptom resolution. These data are taken from a study of blood T cell repertoires in COVID-19. Study in general: PBMCs, B-cell-depleted T cells, or T cells provided the cDNA or gDNA that made up the material.

Under the authors' procedure: Amplification of reference gene primers provided the estimated nucleated cell counts. Assay: immunoSEQ multiplex PCR; the TCRdb copy retains only in-frame clones and omits some. The V and J calls and the clone size are those of that table, but D and trimming were determined from the DNA. Counted here are over 200,000 clones, around 86% occurring once; the ten biggest clones make up about 16%. The sequenced sample was PBMCs or T cells enriched from blood (not recorded which). This TCR derives from a man aged 18-30 years who had recovered from COVID-19.

The CDR3 bases are TGCGCCAGCAGCTTGGAAGGTAACAGTCTCCATGAGCAGTTCTTC. This codes for CASSLEGNSLHEQFF. V is TRBV5-1 and J is TRBJ2-1; no definite D call. The CDR3 has 15 residues. The germline V and J ends were trimmed by 0 bases and 8 bases, with 15 bases remaining between them. Germline CDR1 SGHRS, CDR2 YFSETQ.